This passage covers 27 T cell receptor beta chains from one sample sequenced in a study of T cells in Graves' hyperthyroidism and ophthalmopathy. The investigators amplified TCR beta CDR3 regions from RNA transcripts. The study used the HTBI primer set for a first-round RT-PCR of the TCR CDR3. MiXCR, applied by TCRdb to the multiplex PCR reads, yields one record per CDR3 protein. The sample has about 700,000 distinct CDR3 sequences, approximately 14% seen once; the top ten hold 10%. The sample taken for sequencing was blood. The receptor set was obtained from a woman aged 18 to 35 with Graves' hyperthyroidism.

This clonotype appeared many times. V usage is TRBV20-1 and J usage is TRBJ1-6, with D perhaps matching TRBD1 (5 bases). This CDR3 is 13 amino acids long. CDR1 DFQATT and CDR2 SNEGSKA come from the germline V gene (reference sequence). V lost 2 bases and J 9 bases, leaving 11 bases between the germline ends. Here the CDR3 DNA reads TGCAGTGCTAGACAGGGATGGGGTTCACCCCTCCACTTT. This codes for CSARQGWGSPLHF.

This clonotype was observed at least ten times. The CDR3 protein is CASSFNAWGSIDSYEQYF. In DNA form, the CDR3 reads TGCGCCAGCTCCTTCAATGCGTGGGGCTCGATAGACTCCTACGAGCAGTACTTC. V is TRBV5-1 and J is TRBJ2-7; D might be TRBD1 (5 bases). There are 18 residues in the CDR3. CDR1 and CDR2 from the germline V gene are SGHRS and YFSETQ. V was shortened by 7 bases and J by 0 bases, with 26 bases between the two germline ends.

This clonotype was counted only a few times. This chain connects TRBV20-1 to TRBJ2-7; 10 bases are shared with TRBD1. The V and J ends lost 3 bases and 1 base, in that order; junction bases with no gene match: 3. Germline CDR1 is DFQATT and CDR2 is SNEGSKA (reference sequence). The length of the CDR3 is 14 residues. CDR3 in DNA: TGCAGTGCTAGTGGGACAGGGGAATCCTACGAGCAGTACTTC. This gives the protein CSASGTGESYEQYF.

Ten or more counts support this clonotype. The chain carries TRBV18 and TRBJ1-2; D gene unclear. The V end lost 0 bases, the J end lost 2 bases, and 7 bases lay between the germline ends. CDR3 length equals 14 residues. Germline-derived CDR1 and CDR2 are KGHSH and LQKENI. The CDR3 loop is CASSPPTENYGYTF. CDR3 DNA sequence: TGTGCCAGCTCACCACCCACCGAGAACTATGGCTACACCTTC.

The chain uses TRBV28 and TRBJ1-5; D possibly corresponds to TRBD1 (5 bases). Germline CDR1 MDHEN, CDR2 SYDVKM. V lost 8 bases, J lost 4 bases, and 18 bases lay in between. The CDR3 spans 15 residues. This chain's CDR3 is CASHNRGRGNQPQHF. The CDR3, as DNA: TGTGCCAGCCATAATCGGGGGAGGGGAAATCAGCCCCAGCATTTT.

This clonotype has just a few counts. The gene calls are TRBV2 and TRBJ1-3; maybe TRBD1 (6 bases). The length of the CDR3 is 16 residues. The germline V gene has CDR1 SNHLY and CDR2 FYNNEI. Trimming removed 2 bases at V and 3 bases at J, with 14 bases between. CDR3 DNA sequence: TGTGCCAGCAGTGAAACCTTGACAGGACGTGGAAACACCATATATTTT. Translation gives CASSETLTGRGNTIYF.

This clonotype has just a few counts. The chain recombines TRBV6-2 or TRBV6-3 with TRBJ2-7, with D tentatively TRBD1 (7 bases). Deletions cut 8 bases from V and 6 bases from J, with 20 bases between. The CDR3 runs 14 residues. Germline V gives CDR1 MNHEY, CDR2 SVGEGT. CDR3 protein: CASRLPAQGGEQYF. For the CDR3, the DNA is TGTGCCAGCCGTCTGCCGGCCCAGGGGGGCGAGCAGTACTTC.

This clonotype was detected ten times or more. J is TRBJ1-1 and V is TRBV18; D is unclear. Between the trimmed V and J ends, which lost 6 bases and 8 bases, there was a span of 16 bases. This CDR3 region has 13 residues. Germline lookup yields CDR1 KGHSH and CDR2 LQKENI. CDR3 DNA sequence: TGTGCCAGCTCTAATAAGGAGGGTGGGGAAGCTTTCTTT. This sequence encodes CASSNKEGGEAFF.

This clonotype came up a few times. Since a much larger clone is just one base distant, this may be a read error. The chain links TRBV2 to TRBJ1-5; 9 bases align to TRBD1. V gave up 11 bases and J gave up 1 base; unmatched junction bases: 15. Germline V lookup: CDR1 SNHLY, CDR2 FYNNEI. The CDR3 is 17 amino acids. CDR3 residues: CAGGGQGLAVSNQPQHF. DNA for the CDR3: TGTGCCGGCGGGGGACAGGGATTAGCTGTAAGCAATCAGCCCCAGCATTTT.

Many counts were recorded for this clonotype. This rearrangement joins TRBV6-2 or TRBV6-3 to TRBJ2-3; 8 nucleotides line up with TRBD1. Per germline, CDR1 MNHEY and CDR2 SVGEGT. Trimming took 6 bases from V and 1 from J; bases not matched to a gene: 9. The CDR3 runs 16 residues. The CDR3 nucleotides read TGTGCCAGCAGACTTGGACAGGGAATCGGCACAGATACGCAGTATTTT. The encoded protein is CASRLGQGIGTDTQYF.

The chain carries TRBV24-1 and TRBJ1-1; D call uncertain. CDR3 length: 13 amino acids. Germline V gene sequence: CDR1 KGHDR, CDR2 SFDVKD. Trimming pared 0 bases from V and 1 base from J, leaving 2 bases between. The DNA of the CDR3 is TGTGCCACCAGTGATTTGCAGAACACTGAAGCTTTCTTT. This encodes CATSDLQNTEAFF.

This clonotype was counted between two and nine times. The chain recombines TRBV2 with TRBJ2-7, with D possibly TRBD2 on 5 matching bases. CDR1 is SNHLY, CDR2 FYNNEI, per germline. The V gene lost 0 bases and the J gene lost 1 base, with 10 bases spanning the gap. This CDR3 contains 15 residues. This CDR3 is CASSEAPGSSYEQYF. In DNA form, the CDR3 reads TGTGCCAGCAGTGAAGCGCCGGGGAGTTCCTACGAGCAGTACTTC.

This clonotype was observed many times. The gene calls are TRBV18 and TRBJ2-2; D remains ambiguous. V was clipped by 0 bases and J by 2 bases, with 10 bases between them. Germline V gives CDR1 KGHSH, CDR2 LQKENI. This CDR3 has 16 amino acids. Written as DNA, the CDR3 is TGTGCCAGCTCACCACCAGGGTCCGTCAACACCGGGGAGCTGTTTTTT. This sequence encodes CASSPPGSVNTGELFF.

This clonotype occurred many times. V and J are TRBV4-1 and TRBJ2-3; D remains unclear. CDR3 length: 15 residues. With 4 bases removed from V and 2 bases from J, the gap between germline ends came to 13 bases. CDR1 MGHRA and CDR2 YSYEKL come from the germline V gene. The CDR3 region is CASSLSPEVTDTQYF. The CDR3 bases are TGCGCCAGCAGCCTCAGCCCCGAGGTCACAGATACGCAGTATTTT.

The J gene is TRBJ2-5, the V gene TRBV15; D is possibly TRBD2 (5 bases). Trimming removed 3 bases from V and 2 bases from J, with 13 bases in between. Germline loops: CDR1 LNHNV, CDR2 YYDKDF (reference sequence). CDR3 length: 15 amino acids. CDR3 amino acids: CATSSRPLVQETQYF. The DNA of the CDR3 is TGTGCCACCAGCAGTCGGCCACTAGTACAAGAGACCCAGTACTTC.

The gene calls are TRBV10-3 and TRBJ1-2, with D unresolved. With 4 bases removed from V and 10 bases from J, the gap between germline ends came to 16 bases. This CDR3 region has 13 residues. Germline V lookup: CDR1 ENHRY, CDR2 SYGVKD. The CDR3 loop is CAISVRAGWDYTF. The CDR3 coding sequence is TGTGCCATCAGTGTAAGGGCCGGTTGGGACTACACCTTC.

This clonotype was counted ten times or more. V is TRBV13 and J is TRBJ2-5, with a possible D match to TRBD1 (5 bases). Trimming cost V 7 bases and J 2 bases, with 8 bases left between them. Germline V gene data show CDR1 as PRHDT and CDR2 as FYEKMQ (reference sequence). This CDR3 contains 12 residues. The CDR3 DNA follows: TGTGCCAGCAAAGGGGAACAAGAGACCCAGTACTTC. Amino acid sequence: CASKGEQETQYF.

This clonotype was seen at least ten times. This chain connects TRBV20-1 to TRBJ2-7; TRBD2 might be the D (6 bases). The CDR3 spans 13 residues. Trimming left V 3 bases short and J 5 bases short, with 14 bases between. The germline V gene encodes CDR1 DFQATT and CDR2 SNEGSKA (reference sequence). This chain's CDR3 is CSASETSRNEQYF. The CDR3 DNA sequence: TGCAGTGCTAGTGAGACTAGTCGCAACGAGCAGTACTTC.

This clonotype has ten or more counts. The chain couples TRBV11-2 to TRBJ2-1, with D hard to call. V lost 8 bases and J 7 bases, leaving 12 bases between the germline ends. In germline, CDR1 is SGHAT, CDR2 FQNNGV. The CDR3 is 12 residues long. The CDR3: CASHQGWNEQFF. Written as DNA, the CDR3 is TGTGCCAGCCACCAAGGGTGGAATGAGCAGTTCTTC. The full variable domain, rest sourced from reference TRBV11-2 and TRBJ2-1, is EAGVAQSPRYKIIEKRQSVAFWCNPISGHATLYWYQQILGQGPKLLIQFQNNGVVDDSQLPKDRFSAERLKGVDSTLKIQPAKLEDSAVYLCASHQGWNEQFFGPGTRLTVL.

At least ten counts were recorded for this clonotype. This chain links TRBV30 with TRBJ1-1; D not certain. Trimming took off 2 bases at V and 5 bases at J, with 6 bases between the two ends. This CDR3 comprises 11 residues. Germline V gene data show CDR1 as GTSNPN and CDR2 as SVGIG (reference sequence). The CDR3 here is CAWSLGTEAFF. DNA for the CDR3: TGTGCCTGGAGTCTGGGGACTGAAGCTTTCTTT.

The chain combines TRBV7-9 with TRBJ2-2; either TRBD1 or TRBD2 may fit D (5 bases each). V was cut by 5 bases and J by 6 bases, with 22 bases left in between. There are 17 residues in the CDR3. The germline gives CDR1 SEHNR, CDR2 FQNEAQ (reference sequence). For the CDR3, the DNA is TGTGCCAGCAGCCGCCGTCGGGGCGGCCTCAGGGCCGGGGAGCTGTTTTTT. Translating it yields CASSRRRGGLRAGELFF.

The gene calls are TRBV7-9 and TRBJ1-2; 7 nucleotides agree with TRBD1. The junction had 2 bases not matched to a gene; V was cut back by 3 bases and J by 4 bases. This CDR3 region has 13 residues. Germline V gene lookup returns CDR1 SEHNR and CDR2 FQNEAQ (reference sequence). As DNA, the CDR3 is TGTGCCAGCAGCTTGGGACAGCGCTATGGCTACACCTTC. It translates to CASSLGQRYGYTF.

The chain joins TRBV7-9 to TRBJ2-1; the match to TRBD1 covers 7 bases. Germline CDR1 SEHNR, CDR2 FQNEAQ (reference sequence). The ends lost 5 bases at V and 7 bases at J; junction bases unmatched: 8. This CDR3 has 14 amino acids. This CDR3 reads CASSLTGRWNEQFF. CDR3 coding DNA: TGTGCCAGCAGCCTGACAGGGCGTTGGAATGAGCAGTTCTTC.

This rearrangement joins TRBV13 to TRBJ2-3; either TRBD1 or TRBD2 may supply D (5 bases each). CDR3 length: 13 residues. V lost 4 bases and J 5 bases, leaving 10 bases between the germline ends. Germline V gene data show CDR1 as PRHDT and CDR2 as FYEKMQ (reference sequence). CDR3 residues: CASSSKGRDTQYF. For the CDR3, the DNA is TGTGCCAGCAGCTCCAAGGGGAGAGATACGCAGTATTTT.

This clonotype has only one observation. CDR3 bases: TGTGCCAGCAGCTCGTGGGACAGATTCTATGGCTACACCTTC. Protein: CASSSWDRFYGYTF. This chain joins TRBV7-3 and TRBJ1-2, with 7 bases matching TRBD1. CDR3 length: 14 residues. CDR1 is SGHTA, CDR2 FQGTGA, per germline. The J segment lost 4 bases and the V segment lost 4 bases, leaving 6 bases of the junction unmatched.

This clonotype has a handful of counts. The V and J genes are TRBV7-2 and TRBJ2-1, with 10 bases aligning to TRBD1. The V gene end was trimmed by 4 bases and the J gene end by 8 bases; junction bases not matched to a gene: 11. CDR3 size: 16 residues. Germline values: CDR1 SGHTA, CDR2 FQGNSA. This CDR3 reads CASSSSTGGARDEQFF. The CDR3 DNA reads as TGTGCCAGCAGCTCATCGACAGGGGGCGCGCGGGATGAGCAGTTCTTC.

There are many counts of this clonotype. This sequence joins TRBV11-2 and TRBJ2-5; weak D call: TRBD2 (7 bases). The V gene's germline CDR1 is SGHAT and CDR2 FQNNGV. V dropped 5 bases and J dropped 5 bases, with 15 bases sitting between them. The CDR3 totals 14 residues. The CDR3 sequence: CASSTQQGGETQYF. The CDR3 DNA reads TGTGCCAGCAGCACCCAACAGGGAGGGGAGACCCAGTACTTC.